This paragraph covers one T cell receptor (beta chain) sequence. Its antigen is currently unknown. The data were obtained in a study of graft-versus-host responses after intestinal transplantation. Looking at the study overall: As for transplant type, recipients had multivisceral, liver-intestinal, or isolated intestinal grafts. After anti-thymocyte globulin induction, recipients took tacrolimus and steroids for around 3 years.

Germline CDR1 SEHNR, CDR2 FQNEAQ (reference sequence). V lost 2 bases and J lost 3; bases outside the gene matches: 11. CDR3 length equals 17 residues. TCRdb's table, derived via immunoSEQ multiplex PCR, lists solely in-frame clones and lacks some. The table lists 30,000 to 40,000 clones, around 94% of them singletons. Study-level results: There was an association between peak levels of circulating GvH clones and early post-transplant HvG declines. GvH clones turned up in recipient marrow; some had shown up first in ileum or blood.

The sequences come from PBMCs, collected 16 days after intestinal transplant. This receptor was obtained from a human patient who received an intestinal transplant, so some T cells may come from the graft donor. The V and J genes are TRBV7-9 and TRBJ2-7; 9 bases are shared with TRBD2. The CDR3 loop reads CASSLSGTSLGYYEQYF. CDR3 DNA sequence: TGTGCCAGCAGCTTATCCGGGACTAGCCTAGGGTACTACGAGCAGTACTTC. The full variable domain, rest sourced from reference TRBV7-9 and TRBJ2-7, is DTGVSQNPRHKITKRGQNVTFRCDPISEHNRLYWYRQTLGQGPEFLTYFQNEAQLEKSRLLSDRFSAERPKGSFSTLEIQRTEQGDSAMYLCASSLSGTSLGYYEQYFGPGTRLTVT.